The rows below give T cell receptor beta chains drawn from one sample of a study of beta chain features in type 1 diabetes. Profiling relied on immunoSEQ multiplex PCR, and the TCRdb table lists in-frame clones only, not all of them. The data show 550,000 to 850,000 clones, 13% seen once. Material for sequencing was naive CD4+ T cells from blood. The receptors here all came from a man younger than 35 with type 1 diabetes. Both conserved end residues are part of each CDR3. Size is omitted from some rows. Given values are once, few, many or a class for expanded clones.

clone size: few
V gene: TRBV9
CDR3 protein: CASSEGYGYEQYF

clone size: .
V gene: TRBV5-1
CDR3 protein: CASSFVGPGDEYF

clone size: few
V gene: TRBV7-3
CDR3 protein: CASSTGPQETQYF

clone size: .
V gene: TRBV16
CDR3 protein: CASSQFGQNTGELFF

clone size: .
V gene: TRBV18
CDR3 protein: CASSPAQGLNTGELFF

clone size: few
V gene: TRBV5-1
CDR3 protein: CASSLDQPGNEQFF

clone size: few
V gene: TRBV6-5
CDR3 protein: CASSYETGLYNEQFF

clone size: few
V gene: TRBV7-6
CDR3 protein: CASSFRSLGGNTEAFF

clone size: .
V gene: TRBV9
CDR3 protein: CASSEGGASGNTEAFF

clone size: .
V gene: TRBV30
CDR3 protein: CAWSVNGEKLFF

clone size: few
V gene: TRBV30
CDR3 protein: CAWSPGQYGYTF

clone size: few
V gene: TRBV9
CDR3 protein: CASSGTELQYF

clone size: few
V gene: TRBV4-1
CDR3 protein: CASEGPWNTIYF

clone size: .
V gene: TRBV6-1
CDR3 protein: CASRESQGLKGINYGYTF

clone size: few
V gene: TRBV7-9
CDR3 protein: CASSPAYEQYF

clone size: .
V gene: TRBV7-2
CDR3 protein: CASSLAPSGNTGELFF

clone size: .
V gene: TRBV5-4
CDR3 protein: CASSPQDGGQETQYF

clone size: .
V gene: TRBV5-1
CDR3 protein: CASSYLDWYNEQFF

clone size: .
V gene: TRBV12-5
CDR3 protein: CASGRQLAGYNEQFF

clone size: few
V gene: TRBV11-2
CDR3 protein: CASSLRLAGDYEQYF

clone size: .
V gene: TRBV19
CDR3 protein: CAVITGAGQRSEQFF

clone size: few
V gene: TRBV30
CDR3 protein: CAWDRGTLYTF

clone size: .
V gene: TRBV6-5
CDR3 protein: CASSYSGTGPTYEQYF

clone size: few
V gene: TRBV6-5
CDR3 protein: CASSQGDTQYF

clone size: .
V gene: TRBV29-1
CDR3 protein: CSVEWDRSTEAFF

clone size: few
V gene: TRBV29-1
CDR3 protein: CSVAYSGGSTDTQYF

clone size: few
V gene: TRBV7-2
CDR3 protein: CASSSLLAGGSYEQYF

clone size: .
V gene: TRBV5-1
CDR3 protein: CASSRGQGGGYTF

clone size: .
V gene: TRBV29-1
CDR3 protein: CSVNQGNNQPQHF

clone size: few
V gene: TRBV4-1
CDR3 protein: CASSQGQGGNTEAFF

clone size: .
V gene: TRBV4-1
CDR3 protein: CASSQGVPTSGGAAETQYF

clone size: .
V gene: TRBV7-8
CDR3 protein: CASSSLGVRDQPQHF

clone size: few
V gene: TRBV28
CDR3 protein: CASSQGGSSDTQYF

clone size: .
V gene: TRBV6-1
CDR3 protein: CASSPPGGQPQHF

clone size: .
V gene: TRBV5-6
CDR3 protein: CASSNPPDEQFF

clone size: few
V gene: TRBV29-1
CDR3 protein: CSATGQLNEKLFF

clone size: .
V gene: TRBV30
CDR3 protein: CAVSPLHF

clone size: .
V gene: TRBV6-6
CDR3 protein: CASSGKDGVQETQYF

clone size: few
V gene: TRBV28
CDR3 protein: CASSSVAYEQYF

clone size: .
V gene: TRBV30
CDR3 protein: CAWSVAIGYTF

clone size: few
V gene: TRBV2
CDR3 protein: CASTTSFTGELFF

clone size: .
V gene: TRBV19
CDR3 protein: CASSTLYNEQFF

clone size: .
V gene: TRBV14
CDR3 protein: CASSLSAGTPSSEQYF

clone size: .
V gene: TRBV29-1
CDR3 protein: CSVGREDEQYF

clone size: few
V gene: TRBV5-1
CDR3 protein: CASSGGGYNEQFF

clone size: .
V gene: TRBV7-9
CDR3 protein: CASSPEGTEAFF

clone size: .
V gene: TRBV2
CDR3 protein: CASIRGTGGNEQYF

clone size: few
V gene: TRBV19
CDR3 protein: CASSTSGTGNIYEQYF

clone size: .
V gene: TRBV15
CDR3 protein: CATSRRTEGGYTF

clone size: .
V gene: TRBV4-1
CDR3 protein: CASSATPTDYEKLFF